This T cell receptor beta chain derives from a study of sequential checkpoint blockade in melanoma. TCRdb's copy holds only in-frame clones and misses some; the assay was immunoSEQ multiplex PCR. The table includes about 11,000 clones, roughly 73% detected once. Described treatment: randomized to nivolumab then ipilimumab (arm A) or the reverse (arm B). This clone was seen once. The CDR3 spans 15 residues. Germline values: CDR1 SEHNR, CDR2 FQNEAQ (reference sequence). V was cut by 1 base and J by 3 bases, with 12 bases left in between. This rearrangement joins TRBV7-9 to TRBJ2-5, with a tentative D call TRBD2 (5 bases). This sequence was found in a human donor with melanoma. The sample consisted of CD8+ T cells sorted from blood (inferred from file names), taken from a patient given nivolumab and ipilimumab in sequence. CDR3 amino acids: CASSLVGLAEETQYF. CDR3 sequence (DNA): TGTGCCAGCAGCTTAGTAGGACTCGCGGAAGAGACCCAGTACTTC.